These 4 T cell receptor beta chains were all obtained from the same sample, sequenced in a study of post-analysis software for immune sequencing data. Unique molecular identifiers were present in the TCR beta cDNA libraries. TCRdb fed the PCR reads into MiXCR, producing one record per CDR3 protein. This sample yields 740,000 or so distinct CDR3 sequences, of which under 70% are seen a single time; 4.6% belongs to the top ten. Study-wide points: Patients carried roughly five TRBV segments more frequently than controls did, and TRBV5-6, TRBV5-1 and TRBV20-1 were among them.

These TCRs are of unknown antigen specificity. Source material: blood. The receptors stem from a girl aged 5 to 17 with multiple sclerosis.

This clonotype was picked up a small number of times. V usage is TRBV11-2 and J usage is TRBJ1-4, with D perhaps TRBD1 (6 bases). This CDR3 is 13 amino acids long. Germline CDR1 reads SGHAT; CDR2 reads FQNNGV. V dropped 5 bases and J dropped 8 bases, with 12 bases sitting between them. The CDR3 reads CASSEGVNEKLFF. As DNA, the CDR3 is TGTGCCAGCAGCGAGGGGGTTAACGAAAAACTGTTTTTT.

The gene calls are TRBV7-3 and TRBJ2-2; 7 nucleotides match TRBD1. V lost 5 bases, J lost 6 bases, and 12 bases stayed unmatched. Per germline, CDR1 SGHTA and CDR2 FQGTGA. The CDR3 is 16 residues long. CDR3 in amino acids: CASSPSTGFLAGELFF. The CDR3 DNA is TGTGCCAGCAGCCCATCGACAGGGTTTTTGGCCGGGGAGCTGTTTTTT.

The rearrangement joins TRBV4-1 to TRBJ1-5; D gene unclear. This CDR3 region has 16 residues. Trimming took 2 bases from V and 2 from J, leaving 13 bases between them. Germline CDR1 is MGHRA and CDR2 is YSYEKL. The CDR3 loop reads CASSQPPGRGNQPQHF. Written as DNA, the CDR3 is TGCGCCAGCAGCCAACCACCCGGACGTGGCAATCAGCCCCAGCATTTT.

This clonotype was counted a few times. V usage is TRBV4-1 and J usage is TRBJ2-7; unclear D gene. This CDR3 is 13 amino acids long. Germline CDR1 reads MGHRA; CDR2 reads YSYEKL. Trimming left V 0 bases short and J 3 bases short, with 6 bases between. The CDR3 protein is CASSQDGYYEQYF. The CDR3 DNA reads as TGCGCCAGCAGCCAAGACGGGTACTACGAGCAGTACTTC.